What follows are 15 T cell receptor beta chains derived from one specimen sequenced in a study of response to subunit inactivated influenza vaccine. MiXCR, applied by TCRdb to the RT-PCR reads, yields one record per CDR3 protein. In the table there are approximately 170,000 distinct CDR3 sequences, approximately 12% of which are singletons. This sample was shared with a second study, whose subject was T cells expressing NK-cell markers. That paper notes: Beta-chain TCR cDNA was generated via 5'RACE template switching with UMIs.

The source material was CD8+ T cells sorted from PBMCs, sampled roughly 12 days after vaccination. The receptors originated from a man aged 45-65 years who received an inactivated influenza vaccine.

This chain uses TRBV28 with TRBJ2-3, with TRBD2 matching over 12 bases. The CDR3 has 16 residues. V gave up 3 bases and J gave up 5 bases; unmatched junction bases: 6. Per the germline V gene, CDR1 is MDHEN and CDR2 is SYDVKM. Here the CDR3 DNA reads TGTGCCAGCAGTTTGCCGACTAGCGGGGGTGGAGATACGCAGTATTTT. Translating it yields CASSLPTSGGGDTQYF.

V and J are TRBV24-1 and TRBJ1-3; D is unclear. CDR1 KGHDR and CDR2 SFDVKD come from the germline V gene. The length of the CDR3 is 14 residues. V lost 4 bases, J lost 0 bases, and 6 bases lay in between. The CDR3 is CATSDSLSGNTIYF. CDR3 bases: TGTGCCACCAGTGACAGTCTCTCTGGAAACACCATATATTTT.

The genes are TRBV9 and TRBJ2-5, with TRBD2 identical over 14 bases. Germline CDR1 and CDR2: SGDLS and YYNGEE. Trimming cost V 3 bases and J 4 bases; bases outside gene matches: 8. The CDR3 has 17 amino acids. The CDR3 reads CASSEGTSGSWIETQYF. CDR3 nucleotides: TGTGCCAGCAGCGAAGGGACTAGCGGGAGCTGGATAGAGACCCAGTACTTC.

The CDR3 DNA follows: TGTGCCAGCAGCCCCTGGGGGCAGGGTCAGTATTTT. Amino acid sequence: CASSPWGQGQYF. This chain links TRBV5-8 with TRBJ2-3, with D tentatively TRBD1 (6 bases). Germline V gives CDR1 SGHTS, CDR2 YDEGEE. V lost 4 bases, J lost 12 bases, and 15 bases lay in between. The CDR3 is made up of 12 amino acids.

Relative to its sample, this clonotype is large. The chain uses TRBV28 and TRBJ2-1, with D maybe TRBD2 (6 bases). The CDR3 contains 14 residues. The ends were cut back, 8 bases at V and 2 bases at J, with 13 bases in the middle. The germline V gene encodes CDR1 MDHEN and CDR2 SYDVKM. In DNA, the CDR3 is TGTGCCAGCCCGGGGGTTCCCCCCTACAATGAGCAGTTCTTC. Its protein is CASPGVPPYNEQFF.

This clonotype was counted a few times. This chain links TRBV4-1 with TRBJ1-4, with D hard to call. The CDR3 is 16 amino acids. Germline V CDR1 and CDR2: MGHRA, YSYEKL. Trimming took off 0 bases at V and 6 bases at J, with 14 bases between the two ends. The CDR3 is CASSQEGGRSHEKLFF. The CDR3 nucleotides are TGCGCCAGCAGCCAAGAAGGCGGCAGGTCCCATGAAAAACTGTTTTTT.

This clonotype has more than one count but fewer than ten. The V and J genes are TRBV13 and TRBJ2-7; tentative D call: TRBD1 (5 bases). This CDR3 spans 14 amino acids. Trimming took off 5 bases at V and 5 bases at J, with 16 bases between the two ends. Germline V CDR1 and CDR2: PRHDT, FYEKMQ (reference sequence). As DNA, the CDR3 is TGTGCCAGCAGCACAGGCAGGAAGGGGAACGAGCAGTACTTC. Translating it yields CASSTGRKGNEQYF.

This clonotype was counted at least ten times. V usage is TRBV6-2 or TRBV6-3 and J usage is TRBJ2-4; unclear D gene. CDR1 is MNHEY, CDR2 SVGEGT, per germline. V lost 0 bases, J lost 9 bases, and 9 bases lay in between. CDR3 size: 13 residues. The CDR3 bases are TGTGCCAGCAGTTACTCGCCTAGTGGCATTCAGTACTTC. It encodes CASSYSPSGIQYF.

This clonotype was counted between two and nine times. The rearrangement joins TRBV4-3 to TRBJ2-2; 11 bases agree with TRBD1. Trimming at V came to 2 bases and at J to 4 bases, leaving 6 bases not matched to a gene. The CDR3 has 17 residues. Germline V gene sequence: CDR1 LGHNA, CDR2 YSLEER. The CDR3 region is CASSQYAGQGVTGELFF. Written as DNA, the CDR3 is TGCGCCAGCAGCCAATATGCGGGACAGGGGGTCACCGGGGAGCTGTTTTTT.

This clonotype has more than one count but fewer than ten. The rearrangement uses TRBV12-3 or TRBV12-4 and TRBJ1-4; D is unresolved. Trimming pared 2 bases from V and 3 bases from J, leaving 13 bases between. The CDR3 has 16 residues. The CDR3, as DNA: TGTGCCAGCAGTTTACGGGATATCACTCCTAATGAAAAACTGTTTTTT. This translates into CASSLRDITPNEKLFF.

There are a few counts of this clonotype. The chain carries TRBV4-3 and TRBJ2-3; no definite D call. V was clipped by 0 bases and J by 4 bases, with 8 bases between them. The CDR3 has 14 amino acids. Germline lookup yields CDR1 LGHNA and CDR2 YSLEER. The CDR3 protein is CASSQESLSDTQYF. CDR3 nucleotides: TGCGCCAGCAGCCAAGAAAGTTTGTCAGATACGCAGTATTTT.

In this sample, this clonotype turned up many times. The chain has TRBV20-1 and TRBJ2-7, with TRBD1 matching over 9 bases. The V gene's germline CDR1 is DFQATT and CDR2 SNEGSKA (reference sequence). CDR3 length equals 16 residues. V lost 1 base to trimming and J lost 4 bases; unmatched junction nucleotides: 11. The CDR3: CSARGTGGFAFYEQYF. CDR3 nucleotides: TGCAGTGCTAGAGGTACAGGGGGCTTCGCTTTTTACGAGCAGTACTTC.

Ten or more counts support this clonotype. At one end, the junction sequence differs from germline, possibly due to a read error. The CDR3 loop is CASSQGVWDSNEQYF. The CDR3 DNA sequence: TGCGCCAGCAGCCAAGGGGTTTGGGACTCCAACGAGCAGTACTTC. The chain employs TRBV4-3 and TRBJ2-7; D may be TRBD2 (6 bases). Germline CDR1 LGHNA, CDR2 YSLEER. This CDR3 region has 15 residues.

The V gene is TRBV9, the J gene TRBJ1-1; tentatively, D is TRBD1 (5 bases). V was pared by 1 base and J by 3 bases, with 16 bases between. Germline V gene data show CDR1 as SGDLS and CDR2 as YYNGEE. The CDR3 spans 16 residues. The CDR3 reads CASSVSRDGFDTEAFF. In nucleotides, the CDR3 is TGTGCCAGCAGCGTATCTAGGGACGGATTCGACACTGAAGCTTTCTTT.

The V call is TRBV6-2 or TRBV6-3, the J call TRBJ2-7; possibly TRBD2 for D (5 bases). The V end was cut by 4 bases, the J end by 3 bases, with 13 bases between. From germline, CDR1 is MNHEY and CDR2 SVGEGT. The CDR3 is 14 residues long. CDR3 region: CASSLPGNGYEQYF. The CDR3 DNA follows: TGTGCCAGCAGTTTACCGGGAAATGGCTACGAGCAGTACTTC.